The sequence of this TCR beta chain was determined in a study of blood T cell repertoires in COVID-19. TCRdb keeps only in-frame clones here, not all; method: immunoSEQ multiplex PCR. This table holds around 300,000 clones, approximately 90% found once. Cohort 3 donors were reported recovered after two negative PCRs, clearance, or symptom resolution. The V segment lost 2 bases and the J segment 4 bases; nucleotides outside the gene matches: 3. This CDR3 spans 15 amino acids. The V gene's germline CDR1 is MNHEY and CDR2 SVGAGI. The sample consisted of PBMCs or T cells enriched from blood (not recorded which). The chain joins TRBV6-5 to TRBJ1-2; 11 positions agree with TRBD1. The TCR originated in a woman aged 18-29 years who had recovered from COVID-19. The CDR3 DNA is TGTGCCAGCAGTTACGGGACAGGGGGGGGCTATGGCTACACCTTC. Translating gives CASSYGTGGGYGYTF.